This entry lists 21 T cell receptor beta chains sequenced from one sample in a study of T cells after yellow fever vaccination. TCRdb re-called the 5' RACE reads with MiXCR, one entry per CDR3 protein. The repertoire holds 450,000 to 600,000 distinct CDR3 sequences, roughly 14% seen once, with around 15% in the top ten. The starting material was PBMCs, obtained on the day of the yellow fever booster vaccination. The receptors stem from a man aged 25 to 40 who received the YFV17D yellow fever vaccine.

V is TRBV27 and J is TRBJ2-3; 11 bases align to TRBD2. V shed 0 bases and J 0 bases; nucleotides not matched to a gene: 5. This CDR3 comprises 18 residues. CDR1 MNHEY and CDR2 SMNVEV come from the germline V gene (reference sequence). The CDR3 nucleotides read TGTGCCAGCAGTTTATCCGGGACTAGCGGAGCTAGCACAGATACGCAGTATTTT. Translated: CASSLSGTSGASTDTQYF.

Only a few counts were recorded for this clonotype. The rearrangement links TRBV20-1 to TRBJ2-1, with TRBD2 matching over 8 bases. The trim removed 4 bases at V and 2 bases at J, leaving 10 bases unmatched. Germline V gives CDR1 DFQATT, CDR2 SNEGSKA (reference sequence). The CDR3 sequence is 16 residues long. CDR3: CSATWSLAETYNEQFF. Written as DNA, the CDR3 is TGCAGTGCTACCTGGTCACTAGCGGAGACCTACAATGAGCAGTTCTTC.

This clonotype was counted only a few times. The V and J genes are TRBV7-2 and TRBJ2-5, with 8 bases aligning to TRBD2. Trimming cost V 1 base and J 6 bases; bases outside gene matches: 10. CDR3 length equals 16 residues. CDR1 SGHTA and CDR2 FQGNSA come from the germline V gene. CDR3 sequence: CASSLVVTGGRKTQYF. The CDR3 DNA follows: TGTGCCAGCAGCTTAGTTGTCACGGGAGGGAGGAAGACCCAGTACTTC.

The chain employs TRBV15 and TRBJ2-2; 7 bases are a match to TRBD1. V lost 4 bases, J lost 2 bases, and 4 bases stayed unmatched. The CDR3 covers 15 residues. Germline CDR1 reads LNHNV; CDR2 reads YYDKDF (reference sequence). CDR3 sequence reads: CATSTRQGNTGELFF. The CDR3 DNA reads TGTGCCACCAGCACCCGACAGGGCAACACCGGGGAGCTGTTTTTT.

This rearrangement joins TRBV3-1 to TRBJ2-7; D not certain. Per the germline V gene, CDR1 is LGHDT and CDR2 is YNNKEL (reference sequence). The V end was cut by 2 bases, the J end by 1 base, with 9 bases between. The length of the CDR3 is 14 residues. The CDR3, as DNA: TGTGCCAGCAGCCAAAGCAAGAGGTCCTACGAGCAGTACTTC. Translated, it gives CASSQSKRSYEQYF.

J is TRBJ2-5 and V is TRBV29-1; TRBD1 agrees at 7 bases. This CDR3 has 12 amino acids. Germline-derived CDR1 and CDR2 are SQVTM and ANQGSEA. The trim removed 4 bases at V and 5 bases at J, leaving 4 bases unmatched. CDR3 amino acids: CSVGDSGETQYF. For the CDR3, the DNA is TGCAGCGTTGGGGACAGTGGTGAGACCCAGTACTTC. Based on the CDR3 plus reference TRBV29-1 and TRBJ2-5, the full variable domain is SAVISQKPSRDICQRGTSLTIQCQVDSQVTMMFWYRQQPGQSLTLIATANQGSEATYESGFVIDKFPISRPNLTFSTLTVSNMSPEDSSIYLCSVGDSGETQYFGPGTRLLVL.

The table lists this clonotype with a few counts. V usage is TRBV10-3 and J usage is TRBJ1-1; TRBD1 aligns across 7 bases. The CDR3 totals 15 residues. The V segment lost 6 bases and the J segment 2 bases; nucleotides outside the gene matches: 9. The germline V gene encodes CDR1 ENHRY and CDR2 SYGVKD. The CDR3, as DNA: TGTGCCATCAGAAACCAACAGGGGACTAACACTGAAGCTTTCTTT. Protein: CAIRNQQGTNTEAFF.

This sequence joins TRBV29-1 and TRBJ1-5, with 10 positions matching TRBD1. J gave up 6 bases and V 6 bases, and 5 bases lay outside the gene matches. Germline-derived CDR1 and CDR2 are SQVTM and ANQGSEA. CDR3 length: 13 amino acids. The CDR3 loop reads CSVRQGAGQPQHF. CDR3 DNA: TGCAGCGTACGACAGGGGGCCGGTCAGCCCCAGCATTTT.

The chain joins TRBV7-2 to TRBJ2-7, with TRBD1 identical over 12 bases. Germline CDR1 is SGHTA and CDR2 is FQGNSA. With V trimmed by 0 bases and J by 5 bases, 14 bases remained unmatched. The CDR3 runs 19 residues. For the CDR3, the DNA is TGTGCCAGCAGCTTAGCCCCGGGACAGGGGGCTTCGATAAGTAACGAGCAGTACTTC. Protein: CASSLAPGQGASISNEQYF.

The V gene is TRBV7-8, the J gene TRBJ2-1; no reliable D call. The length of the CDR3 is 15 residues. Germline V gene data show CDR1 as SGHVS and CDR2 as FQNEAQ. Trimming removed 5 bases at V and 10 bases at J, with 21 bases between. This chain's CDR3 is CASSPTQRATKEQFF. CDR3 sequence (DNA): TGTGCCAGCAGCCCTACCCAGCGCGCCACGAAGGAGCAGTTCTTC.

There are a few counts of this clonotype. The CDR3 protein is CSGEREETQYF. DNA for the CDR3: TGCAGTGGGGAAAGGGAAGAGACCCAGTACTTC. The V and J genes are TRBV20-1 and TRBJ2-5; no clear D. The CDR3 extends over 11 amino acids. Germline values: CDR1 DFQATT, CDR2 SNEGSKA (reference sequence). V lost 7 bases and J lost 3, with 9 bases in between.

The CDR3 protein is CATHRVMSSYNEQFF. The DNA of the CDR3 is TGTGCCACCCACAGGGTTATGAGCTCCTACAATGAGCAGTTCTTC. The chain links TRBV6-2 or TRBV6-3 to TRBJ2-1, with a possible D match to TRBD1 (6 bases). The V gene lost 10 bases and the J gene lost 0 bases, with 16 bases spanning the gap. CDR1 MNHEY and CDR2 SVGEGT come from the germline V gene. The CDR3 loop spans 15 amino acids.

This chain links TRBV5-1 with TRBJ2-7; D may match TRBD1 or TRBD2 (5 bases each). V was shortened by 7 bases and J by 2 bases, with 10 bases between the two germline ends. The CDR3 covers 12 residues. Germline V gives CDR1 SGHRS, CDR2 YFSETQ. The CDR3 here is CASRDAAYEQYF. The CDR3 DNA sequence: TGCGCCAGCCGGGACGCAGCCTACGAGCAGTACTTC.

The chain links TRBV15 to TRBJ2-2, with no clear D. The germline CDR1 and CDR2 sequences are LNHNV and YYDKDF (reference sequence). The length of the CDR3 is 15 residues. Trimming took 1 base from V and 5 from J, leaving 11 bases between them. The DNA of the CDR3 is TGTGCCACCAGCAGAGGGGATTTAGGAACCGGGGAGCTGTTTTTT. Its translation: CATSRGDLGTGELFF.

The gene calls are TRBV20-1 and TRBJ2-5, with 10 bases matching TRBD2. This CDR3 is 16 amino acids long. The germline CDR1 and CDR2 sequences are DFQATT and SNEGSKA (reference sequence). The V segment lost 6 bases and the J segment 6 bases; nucleotides outside the gene matches: 16. The chain's CDR3 is CSAEDPRRAGGKTQYF. The CDR3 DNA is TGCAGTGCCGAGGACCCCCGTCGAGCGGGAGGGAAGACCCAGTACTTC.

This clonotype was seen a few times. This chain links TRBV28 with TRBJ2-2; no firm D call. V lost 7 bases to trimming and J lost 4 bases, with 13 bases between them. The CDR3 loop spans 14 amino acids. CDR1 and CDR2 from the germline V gene are MDHEN and SYDVKM. This CDR3 reads CASILGRSTGELFF. The CDR3 DNA follows: TGTGCCAGCATATTGGGCCGGAGCACCGGGGAGCTGTTTTTT.

This clonotype was seen a few times. V gene TRBV9 combines with J gene TRBJ2-1; D ambiguous. Germline assignment: CDR1 SGDLS and CDR2 YYNGEE. The CDR3 loop spans 14 amino acids. Trimming removed 4 bases from V and 0 bases from J, with 8 bases in between. CDR3 in DNA: TGTGCCAGCAGCCCCAGTCTCTCCTACAATGAGCAGTTCTTC. Its protein product is CASSPSLSYNEQFF.

This clonotype was seen more than once but under ten times. The J gene is TRBJ2-7, the V gene TRBV7-2; D uncertain. V was trimmed by 1 base and J by 4 bases, leaving 14 bases between them. The CDR3 covers 15 residues. Per the germline V gene, CDR1 is SGHTA and CDR2 is FQGNSA. CDR3 coding DNA: TGTGCCAGCAGCTTAGAGAGCGTCCGCCTTTACGAGCAGTACTTC. It codes for CASSLESVRLYEQYF.

The sample holds many counts of this clonotype. The V call is TRBV5-1, the J call TRBJ2-5; 10 positions match TRBD1. The V segment lost 4 bases and the J segment 3 bases; nucleotides outside the gene matches: 3. The length of the CDR3 is 14 residues. Germline loops: CDR1 SGHRS, CDR2 YFSETQ. The CDR3 nucleotides are TGCGCCAGCAGCCTAGGGACAGGGGAAGAGACCCAGTACTTC. Residues: CASSLGTGEETQYF.

The CDR3 coding sequence is TGCGCCAGCGGGACAGGGGGCACCACCGGGGAGCTGTTTTTT. Amino acid sequence: CASGTGGTTGELFF. This chain uses TRBV5-1 with TRBJ2-2; 12 nucleotides line up with TRBD1. The junction had 2 bases not matched to a gene; V was cut back by 7 bases and J by 4 bases. The CDR3 length is 14 residues. From germline, CDR1 is SGHRS and CDR2 YFSETQ.

Only a few counts were recorded for this clonotype. J is TRBJ2-3 and V is TRBV11-2; 11 bases align to TRBD2. J gave up 7 bases and V 0 bases, and 6 bases lay outside the gene matches. The CDR3 sequence is 16 residues long. Germline CDR1 and CDR2: SGHAT and FQNNGV. In nucleotides, the CDR3 is TGTGCCAGCAGCTTAGATACTAGCGGGAGCAGAAATACGCAGTATTTT. Amino acid sequence: CASSLDTSGSRNTQYF.